This T cell receptor (beta chain) was observed in a study of blood T cell repertoires in COVID-19. For the study at large: Researchers got acute and convalescent COVID-19 samples from the United States, Italy and Spain.

This clone has just a few counts. CDR3 length: 14 amino acids. J was trimmed by 2 bases and V by 6 bases; bases with no gene match: 5. CDR1 is MNHEY and CDR2 is SMNVEV in the germline V gene (reference sequence). Assay used: immunoSEQ multiplex PCR; TCRdb lists only in-frame clones, some missing. The repertoire includes under 250,000 clones, around 84% of them detected once, and 5% to 6.5% sits in the top ten. The chain links TRBV27 to TRBJ1-1, with 8 nucleotides matching TRBD1. The receptor's source is a woman aged 60-75 years who had recovered from COVID-19. What was sequenced was peripheral blood. For the CDR3, the DNA is TGTGCCAGCAGCCGGACAGGGCTAAACACTGAAGCTTTCTTT. Translating gives CASSRTGLNTEAFF.